These 21 T cell receptor beta chains were sequenced from one sample in a study of T cells in Graves' hyperthyroidism and ophthalmopathy. The TCR beta CDR3 regions underwent amplification using RNA transcripts as the source. In the first-round RT-PCR of the TCR CDR3, the HTBI primer set was used. One entry per CDR3 protein, called by TCRdb with MiXCR from the multiplex PCR reads. The table lists roughly 420,000 distinct CDR3 sequences, approximately 14% of them singletons. Sequenced: blood. The origin of the receptors is a woman aged 18 to 35 with Graves' hyperthyroidism.

Many counts were recorded for this clonotype. This rearrangement joins TRBV5-6 to TRBJ2-1, with 8 bases aligning to TRBD1. Germline V gene data show CDR1 as SGHDT and CDR2 as YYEEEE. Trimming at V came to 1 base and at J to 9 bases, leaving 9 bases not matched to a gene. The CDR3 loop spans 15 amino acids. This chain's CDR3 is CASSLMGQAFFEQFF. The CDR3 coding sequence is TGTGCCAGCAGCTTGATGGGACAGGCCTTTTTTGAGCAGTTCTTC.

This clonotype showed up many times. The gene calls are TRBV5-1 and TRBJ1-1, with 8 nucleotides matching TRBD1. The CDR3 length is 19 residues. Germline V gene lookup returns CDR1 SGHRS and CDR2 YFSETQ. Trimming at V came to 4 bases and at J to 0 bases, leaving 17 bases not matched to a gene. The chain's CDR3 is CASSVAGTGNLHMNTEAFF. In DNA form, the CDR3 reads TGCGCCAGCAGCGTGGCCGGGACAGGCAACTTACACATGAACACTGAAGCTTTCTTT.

This clonotype was seen only once. The chain combines TRBV27 with TRBJ2-7; perhaps TRBD1 as D (6 bases). With 5 bases removed from V and 1 base from J, the gap between germline ends came to 15 bases. This CDR3 region has 15 residues. Germline CDR1 reads MNHEY; CDR2 reads SMNVEV (reference sequence). CDR3 DNA sequence: TGTGCCAGCAGTCTCGGGACATTCTATTCCTACGAGCAGTACTTC. Amino acid sequence: CASSLGTFYSYEQYF.

A few counts support this clonotype. A much larger clone sits a single nucleotide away, making a read error possible. V gene TRBV5-1 combines with J gene TRBJ2-7; TRBD2 matches at 15 bases. The CDR3 length is 19 residues. CDR1 and CDR2 (germline): SGHRS, YFSETQ. The CDR3 reads CANSPDAGTSGRYHFEQYF. The CDR3 bases are TGCGCCAACAGCCCTGACGCCGGGACTAGCGGGAGGTACCACTTCGAGCAGTACTTC.

This clonotype was observed at least ten times. The V gene is TRBV5-1, the J gene TRBJ2-5; tentatively, D is TRBD2 (5 bases). Germline V gene lookup returns CDR1 SGHRS and CDR2 YFSETQ. V dropped 3 bases and J dropped 1 base, with 10 bases sitting between them. The CDR3 runs to 14 residues. The CDR3 DNA follows: TGCGCCAGCAGCTCCATACTAGGCCAAGAGACCCAGTACTTC. Amino acids: CASSSILGQETQYF.

This clonotype was counted a few times. This sequence joins TRBV5-5 and TRBJ2-5; 8 nucleotides agree with TRBD2. Trimming cost V 4 bases and J 2 bases; bases outside gene matches: 4. This CDR3 spans 14 amino acids. Germline CDR1 and CDR2: SGHKS and YYEKEE (reference sequence). Here the CDR3 reads CASSLGLVQETQYF. The CDR3 nucleotides are TGTGCCAGCAGCCTGGGACTAGTTCAAGAGACCCAGTACTTC. The complete variable domain, with remaining parts taken from reference TRBV5-5 and TRBJ2-5, reads DAGVTQSPTHLIKTRGQQVTLRCSPISGHKSVSWYQQVLGQGPQFIFQYYEKEERGRGNFPDRFSARQFPNYSSELNVNALLLGDSALYLCASSLGLVQETQYFGPGTRLLVL.

In its sample, this clonotype was seen many times. The chain joins TRBV2 to TRBJ2-2, with TRBD1 as a possible D gene (6 bases). CDR3 length equals 15 residues. Germline CDR1 SNHLY, CDR2 FYNNEI. Trimming pared 5 bases from V and 3 bases from J, leaving 13 bases between. The CDR3 bases are TGTGCCAGCAGTCCAGGGACACTCGACACCGGGGAGCTGTTTTTT. Encoded protein: CASSPGTLDTGELFF.

The chain carries TRBV7-9 and TRBJ1-4; D gene ambiguous. Per germline, CDR1 SEHNR and CDR2 FQNEAQ (reference sequence). The CDR3 is 15 amino acids. Trimming cost V 0 bases and J 7 bases, with 12 bases left between them. DNA of the CDR3: TGTGCCAGCAGCTTAGCGAGGACGGAGGGTGAAAAACTGTTTTTT. Amino acid sequence: CASSLARTEGEKLFF.

This clonotype was detected ten times or more. This sequence joins TRBV24-1 and TRBJ2-7; 7 nucleotides align to TRBD1. V lost 6 bases to trimming and J lost 6 bases; unmatched junction nucleotides: 10. The CDR3 spans 14 residues. The germline V gene encodes CDR1 KGHDR and CDR2 SFDVKD. CDR3 sequence: CATSPSTGTREQYF. CDR3 DNA sequence: TGTGCCACCAGTCCCTCGACAGGGACGCGCGAGCAGTACTTC.

The chain joins TRBV10-3 to TRBJ2-1, with TRBD2 matching over 15 bases. With V trimmed by 0 bases and J by 9 bases, 3 bases remained unmatched. CDR1 ENHRY and CDR2 SYGVKD come from the germline V gene. The CDR3 spans 16 residues. Written as DNA, the CDR3 is TGTGCCATCAGTGAGTCAGGACTAGCGGGAGGGGGTGAGCAGTTCTTC. Its translation is CAISESGLAGGGEQFF.

This clonotype was seen many times. The chain has TRBV20-1 and TRBJ2-3; 10 nucleotides agree with TRBD2. With 3 bases clipped from V and 4 bases from J, the junction kept 4 bases outside the gene matches. The CDR3 spans 14 residues. Germline-derived CDR1 and CDR2 are DFQATT and SNEGSKA (reference sequence). CDR3 amino acids: CSASSSGGADTQYF. As DNA, the CDR3 is TGCAGTGCTAGTTCCAGCGGGGGGGCAGATACGCAGTATTTT.

This chain links TRBV2 with TRBJ2-1; 15 nucleotides align to TRBD2. The CDR3 is 17 residues long. Unmatched junction bases numbered 5, after V lost 4 bases and J lost 4 bases. Germline CDR1 is SNHLY and CDR2 is FYNNEI. This CDR3 is CASSGPGLAGGYNEQFF. CDR3 bases: TGTGCCAGCAGTGGACCGGGACTAGCGGGGGGTTACAATGAGCAGTTCTTC.

This clonotype was counted many times. The chain combines TRBV20-1 with TRBJ1-2; D is perhaps TRBD1 (5 bases). The germline V and J ends were trimmed by 3 bases and 5 bases, with 13 bases remaining between them. CDR1 and CDR2 (germline): DFQATT, SNEGSKA (reference sequence). The CDR3 is 13 residues long. The CDR3 bases are TGCAGTGCTAGTGGGGCTAACGGGTATGGCTACACCTTC. It encodes CSASGANGYGYTF.

This clonotype was counted ten times or more. V gene TRBV20-1 combines with J gene TRBJ2-7; 9 nucleotides agree with TRBD1. CDR3 size: 11 residues. Germline-derived CDR1 and CDR2 are DFQATT and SNEGSKA (reference sequence). Trimming cost V 6 bases and J 6 bases; bases outside gene matches: 3. The CDR3 region is CSAPTGGEQYF. In DNA form, the CDR3 reads TGCAGTGCCCCGACAGGGGGCGAGCAGTACTTC.

The chain carries TRBV9 and TRBJ2-5; no clear D gene. CDR1 SGDLS and CDR2 YYNGEE come from the germline V gene. The CDR3 spans 16 residues. With 4 bases removed from V and 0 bases from J, the gap between germline ends came to 16 bases. As DNA, the CDR3 is TGTGCCAGCAGCTCCGGAGATACGGTGTACCAAGAGACCCAGTACTTC. Its translation: CASSSGDTVYQETQYF.

This clonotype was picked up many times. The chain links TRBV20-1 to TRBJ2-7, with 8 positions matching TRBD1. After removal of 4 bases from V and 0 bases from J, the junction contained 5 bases not matched to a gene. Germline values: CDR1 DFQATT, CDR2 SNEGSKA (reference sequence). The CDR3 has 14 residues. CDR3: CSAKDREGSYEQYF. CDR3 in DNA: TGCAGTGCTAAGGACAGGGAAGGCTCCTACGAGCAGTACTTC.

This clonotype appeared a few times. V is TRBV27 and J is TRBJ1-2; the D is unclear. Trimming removed 6 bases from V and 4 bases from J, with 12 bases in between. There are 13 residues in the CDR3. Germline CDR1 MNHEY, CDR2 SMNVEV (reference sequence). DNA for the CDR3: TGTGCCAGCAGCTTCCGGGCAGGCTATGGCTACACCTTC. Protein: CASSFRAGYGYTF.

This clonotype was counted between two and nine times. V is TRBV15 and J is TRBJ1-3; no definite D call. From germline, CDR1 is LNHNV and CDR2 YYDKDF (reference sequence). V was pared by 1 base and J by 0 bases, with 7 bases between. The CDR3 is made up of 15 amino acids. The CDR3 DNA sequence: TGTGCCACCAGCAGAGTCCCGAGCTCTGGAAACACCATATATTTT. Residues: CATSRVPSSGNTIYF.

There are a few counts of this clonotype. Since a much larger clone is just one base distant, this may be a read error. Without the conserved terminal phenylalanine or tryptophan, this CDR3 likely stems from a read error. The chain couples TRBV28 to TRBJ1-6; D not certain. The CDR3 loop spans 13 amino acids. The germline CDR1 and CDR2 sequences are MDHEN and SYDVKM. V was clipped by 7 bases and J by 7 bases, with 11 bases between them. For the CDR3, the DNA is TGTGCCAGCATAAGGGATTTGAATTCACCCCTCCACTCT. Translating gives CASIRDLNSPLHS.

The J gene is TRBJ2-4, the V gene TRBV27; D unclear. Germline V gene lookup returns CDR1 MNHEY and CDR2 SMNVEV (reference sequence). The CDR3 is made up of 12 amino acids. The V end was cut by 8 bases, the J end by 5 bases, with 10 bases between. CDR3 coding DNA: TGTGCCAGCCAATCTTACCAAAACATTCAGTACTTC. Translating it yields CASQSYQNIQYF.

The chain recombines TRBV5-1 with TRBJ2-3; TRBD2 agrees at 9 bases. The CDR3 loop spans 17 amino acids. V trimming: 4 bases; J trimming: 3 bases; junction bases outside the gene matches: 12. CDR1 and CDR2 from the germline V gene are SGHRS and YFSETQ. CDR3 nucleotide sequence: TGCGCCAGCAGCAGGGGGAGTGGGCTAGCGGGAACAGATACGCAGTATTTT. The encoded protein is CASSRGSGLAGTDTQYF.